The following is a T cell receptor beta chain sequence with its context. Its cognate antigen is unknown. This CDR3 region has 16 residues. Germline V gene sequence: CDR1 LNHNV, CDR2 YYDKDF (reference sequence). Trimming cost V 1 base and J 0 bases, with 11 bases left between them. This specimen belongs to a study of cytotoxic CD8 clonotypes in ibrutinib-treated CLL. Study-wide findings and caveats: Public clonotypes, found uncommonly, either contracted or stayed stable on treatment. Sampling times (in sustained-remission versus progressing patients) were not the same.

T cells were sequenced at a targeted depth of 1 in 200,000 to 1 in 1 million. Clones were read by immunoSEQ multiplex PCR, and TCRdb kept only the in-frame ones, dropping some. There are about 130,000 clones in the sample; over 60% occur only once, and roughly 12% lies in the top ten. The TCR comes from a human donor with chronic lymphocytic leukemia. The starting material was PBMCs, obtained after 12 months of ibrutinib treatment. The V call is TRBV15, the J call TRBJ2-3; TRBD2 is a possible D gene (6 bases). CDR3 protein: CATSRGRDASTDTQYF. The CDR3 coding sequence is TGTGCCACCAGCAGAGGGCGGGATGCTAGCACAGATACGCAGTATTTT. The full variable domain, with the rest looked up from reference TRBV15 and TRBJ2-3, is DAMVIQNPRYQVTQFGKPVTLSCSQTLNHNVMYWYQQKSSQAPKLLFHYYDKDFNNEADTPDNFQSRRPNTSFCFLDIRSPGLGDTAMYLCATSRGRDASTDTQYFGPGTRLTVL.